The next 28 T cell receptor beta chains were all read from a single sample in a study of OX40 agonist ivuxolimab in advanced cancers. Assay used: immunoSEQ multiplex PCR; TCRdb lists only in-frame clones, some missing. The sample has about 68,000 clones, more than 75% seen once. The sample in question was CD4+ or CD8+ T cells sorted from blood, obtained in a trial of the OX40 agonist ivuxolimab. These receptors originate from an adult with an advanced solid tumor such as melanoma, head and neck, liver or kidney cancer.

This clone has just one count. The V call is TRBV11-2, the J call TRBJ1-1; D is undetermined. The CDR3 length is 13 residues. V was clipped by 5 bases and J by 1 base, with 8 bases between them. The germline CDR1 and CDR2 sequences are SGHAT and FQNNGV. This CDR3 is CASSRGTNTEAFF. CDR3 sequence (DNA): TGTGCCAGCAGCCGGGGTACGAACACTGAAGCTTTCTTT.

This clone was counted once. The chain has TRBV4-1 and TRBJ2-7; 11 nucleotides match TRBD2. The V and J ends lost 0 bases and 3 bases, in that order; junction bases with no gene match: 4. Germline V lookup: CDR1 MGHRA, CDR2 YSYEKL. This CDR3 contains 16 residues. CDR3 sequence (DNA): TGCGCCAGCAGCCAAGATCCACTAGCGGGGGACTACGAGCAGTACTTC. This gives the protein CASSQDPLAGDYEQYF.

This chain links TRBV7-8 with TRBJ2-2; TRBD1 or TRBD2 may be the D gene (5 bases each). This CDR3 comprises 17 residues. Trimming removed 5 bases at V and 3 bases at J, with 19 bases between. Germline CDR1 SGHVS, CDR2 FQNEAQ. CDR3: CASSPPWGNLDTGELFF. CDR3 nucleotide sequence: TGTGCCAGCAGCCCCCCGTGGGGGAATTTGGACACCGGGGAGCTGTTTTTT.

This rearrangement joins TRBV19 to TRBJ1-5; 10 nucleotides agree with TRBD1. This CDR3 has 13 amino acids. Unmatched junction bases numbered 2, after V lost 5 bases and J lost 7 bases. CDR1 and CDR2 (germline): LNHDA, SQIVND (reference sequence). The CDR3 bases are TGTGCCAGTAGTGACAGGGGGCGGCAGCCCCAGCATTTT. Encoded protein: CASSDRGRQPQHF.

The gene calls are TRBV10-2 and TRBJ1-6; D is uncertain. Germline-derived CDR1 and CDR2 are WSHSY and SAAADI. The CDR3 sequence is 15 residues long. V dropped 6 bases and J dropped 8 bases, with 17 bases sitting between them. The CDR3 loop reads CASRGTVRGDSPLHF. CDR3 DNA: TGCGCCAGCAGAGGCACAGTTCGTGGGGATTCACCCCTCCACTTT.

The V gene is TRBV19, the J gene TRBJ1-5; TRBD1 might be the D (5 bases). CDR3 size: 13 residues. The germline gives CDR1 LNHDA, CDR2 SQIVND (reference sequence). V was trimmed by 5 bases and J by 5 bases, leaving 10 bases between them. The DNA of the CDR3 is TGTGCCAGTAGTCCAAGGGGTCATCAGCCCCAGCATTTT. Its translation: CASSPRGHQPQHF.

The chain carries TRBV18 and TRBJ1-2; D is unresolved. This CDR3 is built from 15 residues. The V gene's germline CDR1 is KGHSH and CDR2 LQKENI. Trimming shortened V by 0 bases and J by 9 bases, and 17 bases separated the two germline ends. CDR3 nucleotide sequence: TGTGCCAGCTCACCACCGAATAGCCCTAGTTATAGCTACACCTTC. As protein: CASSPPNSPSYSYTF.

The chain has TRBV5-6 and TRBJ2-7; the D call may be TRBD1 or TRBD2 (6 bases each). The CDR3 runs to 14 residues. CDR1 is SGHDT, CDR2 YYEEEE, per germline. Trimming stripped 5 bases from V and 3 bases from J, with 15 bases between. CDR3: CASRAAGGRYEQYF. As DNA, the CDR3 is TGTGCCAGCAGAGCTGCTGGGGGGCGCTACGAGCAGTACTTC.

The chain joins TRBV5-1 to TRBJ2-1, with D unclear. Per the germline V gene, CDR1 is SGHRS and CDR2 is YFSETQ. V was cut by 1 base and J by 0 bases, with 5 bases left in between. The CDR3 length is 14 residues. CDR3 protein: CASSLWVSYNEQFF. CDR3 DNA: TGCGCCAGCAGCTTGTGGGTCTCCTACAATGAGCAGTTCTTC.

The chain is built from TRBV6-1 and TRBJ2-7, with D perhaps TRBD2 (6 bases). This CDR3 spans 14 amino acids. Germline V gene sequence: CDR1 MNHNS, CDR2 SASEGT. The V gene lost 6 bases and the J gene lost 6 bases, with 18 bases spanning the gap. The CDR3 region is CASRHRDWGREQYF. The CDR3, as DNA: TGTGCCAGCAGACACCGGGACTGGGGACGCGAGCAGTACTTC.

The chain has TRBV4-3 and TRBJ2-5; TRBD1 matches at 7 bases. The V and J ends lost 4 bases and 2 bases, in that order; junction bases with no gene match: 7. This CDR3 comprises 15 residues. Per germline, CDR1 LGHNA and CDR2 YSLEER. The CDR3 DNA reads TGCGCCAGCAGCCGCACCCGGGACAGACAAGAGACCCAGTACTTC. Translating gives CASSRTRDRQETQYF.

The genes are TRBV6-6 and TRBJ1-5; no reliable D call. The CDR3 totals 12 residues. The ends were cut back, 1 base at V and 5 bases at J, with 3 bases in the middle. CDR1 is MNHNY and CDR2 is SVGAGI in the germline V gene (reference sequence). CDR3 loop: CASSYLDQPQHF. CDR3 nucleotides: TGTGCCAGCAGTTACTTGGATCAGCCCCAGCATTTT.

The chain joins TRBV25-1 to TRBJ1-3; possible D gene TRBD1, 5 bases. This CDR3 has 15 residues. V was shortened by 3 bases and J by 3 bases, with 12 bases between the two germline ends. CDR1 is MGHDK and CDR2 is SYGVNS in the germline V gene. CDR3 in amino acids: CASSEGGQSGNTIYF. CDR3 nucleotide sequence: TGTGCCAGCAGTGAGGGTGGACAAAGTGGAAACACCATATATTTT.

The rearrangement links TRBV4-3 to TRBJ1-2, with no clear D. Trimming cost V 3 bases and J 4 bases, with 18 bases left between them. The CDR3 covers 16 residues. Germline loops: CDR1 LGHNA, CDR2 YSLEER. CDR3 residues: CASSHQAGNTGYGYTF. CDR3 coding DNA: TGCGCCAGCAGCCATCAAGCGGGGAACACCGGCTATGGCTACACCTTC.

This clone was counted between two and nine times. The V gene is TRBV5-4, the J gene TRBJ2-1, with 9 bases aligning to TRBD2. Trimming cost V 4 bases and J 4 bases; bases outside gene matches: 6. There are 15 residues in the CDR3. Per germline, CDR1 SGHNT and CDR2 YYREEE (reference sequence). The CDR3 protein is CASSPSGTAYNEQFF. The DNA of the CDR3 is TGTGCCAGCAGCCCTAGCGGGACAGCATACAATGAGCAGTTCTTC. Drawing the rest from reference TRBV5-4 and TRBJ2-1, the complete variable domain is ETGVTQSPTHLIKTRGQQVTLRCSSQSGHNTVSWYQQALGQGPQFIFQYYREEENGRGNFPPRFSGLQFPNYSSELNVNALELDDSALYLCASSPSGTAYNEQFFGPGTRLTVL.

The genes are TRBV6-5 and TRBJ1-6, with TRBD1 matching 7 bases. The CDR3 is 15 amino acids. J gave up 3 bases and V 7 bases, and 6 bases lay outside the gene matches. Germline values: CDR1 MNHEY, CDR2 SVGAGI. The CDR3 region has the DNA TGTGCCAGCACTAGGAGGGGGCTCTATAATTCACCCCTCCACTTT. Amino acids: CASTRRGLYNSPLHF.

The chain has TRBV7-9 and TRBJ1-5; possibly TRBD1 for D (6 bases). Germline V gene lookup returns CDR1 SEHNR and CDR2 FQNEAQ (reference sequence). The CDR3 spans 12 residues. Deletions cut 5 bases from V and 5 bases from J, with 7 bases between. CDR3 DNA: TGTGCCAGCAGCCCAGGGGATCAGCCCCAGCATTTT. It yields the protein CASSPGDQPQHF.

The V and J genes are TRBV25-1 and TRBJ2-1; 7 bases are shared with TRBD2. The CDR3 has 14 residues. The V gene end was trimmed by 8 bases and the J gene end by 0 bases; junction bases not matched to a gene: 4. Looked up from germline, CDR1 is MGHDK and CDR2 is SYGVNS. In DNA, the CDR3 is TGTGCCAGCCTCCCGGGGGGCTCCTACAATGAGCAGTTCTTC. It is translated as CASLPGGSYNEQFF.

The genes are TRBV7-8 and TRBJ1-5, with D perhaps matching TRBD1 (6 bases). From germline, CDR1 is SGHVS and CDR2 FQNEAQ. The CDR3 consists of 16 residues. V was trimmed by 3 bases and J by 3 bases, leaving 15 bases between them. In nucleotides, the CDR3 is TGTGCCAGCAGCTTCATCGGGGGGGCCAACAATCAGCCCCAGCATTTT. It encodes CASSFIGGANNQPQHF. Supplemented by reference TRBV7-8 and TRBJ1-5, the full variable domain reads GAGVSQSPRYKVAKRGQDVALRCDPISGHVSLFWYQQALGQGPEFLTYFQNEAQLDKSGLPSDRFFAERPEGSVSTLKIQRTQQEDSAVYLCASSFIGGANNQPQHFGDGTRLSIL.

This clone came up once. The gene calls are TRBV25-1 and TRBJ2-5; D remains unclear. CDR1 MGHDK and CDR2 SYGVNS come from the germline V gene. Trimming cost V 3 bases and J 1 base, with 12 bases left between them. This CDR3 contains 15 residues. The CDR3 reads CASSDPRRFQETQYF. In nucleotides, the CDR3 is TGTGCCAGCAGTGACCCCCGTAGGTTCCAAGAGACCCAGTACTTC.

The CDR3 sequence is CASSPTPGTDTQYF. Written as DNA, the CDR3 is TGCGCCAGCAGCCCCACCCCGGGCACAGATACGCAGTATTTT. V usage is TRBV5-1 and J usage is TRBJ2-3; D remains unclear. The CDR3 length is 14 residues. Per the germline V gene, CDR1 is SGHRS and CDR2 is YFSETQ. V lost 4 bases and J 1 base, leaving 10 bases between the germline ends.

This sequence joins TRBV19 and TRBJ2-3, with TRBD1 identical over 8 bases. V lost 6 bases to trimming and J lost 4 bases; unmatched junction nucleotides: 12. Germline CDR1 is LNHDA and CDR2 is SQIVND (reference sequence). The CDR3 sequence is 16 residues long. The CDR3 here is CASRGRTGSVADTQYF. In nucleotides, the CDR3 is TGTGCCAGTAGGGGTCGGACAGGGAGTGTAGCAGATACGCAGTATTTT.

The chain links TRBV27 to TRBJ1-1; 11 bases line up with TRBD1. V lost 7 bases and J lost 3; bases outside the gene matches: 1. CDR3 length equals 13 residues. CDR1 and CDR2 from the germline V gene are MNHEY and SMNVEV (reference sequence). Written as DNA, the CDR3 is TGTGCCAGCAAGGGACAGGGGGACACTGAAGCTTTCTTT. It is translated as CASKGQGDTEAFF.

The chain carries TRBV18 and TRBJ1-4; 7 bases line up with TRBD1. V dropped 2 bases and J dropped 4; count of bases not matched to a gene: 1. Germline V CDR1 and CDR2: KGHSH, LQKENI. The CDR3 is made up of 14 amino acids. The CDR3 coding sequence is TGTGCCAGCTCACCAGGGACAGTTAATGAAAAACTGTTTTTT. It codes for CASSPGTVNEKLFF.

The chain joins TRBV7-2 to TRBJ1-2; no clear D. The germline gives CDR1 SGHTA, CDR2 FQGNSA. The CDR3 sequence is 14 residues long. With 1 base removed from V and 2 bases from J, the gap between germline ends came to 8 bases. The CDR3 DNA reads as TGTGCCAGCAGCTTAGACAGTATGAACTATGGCTACACCTTC. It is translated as CASSLDSMNYGYTF.

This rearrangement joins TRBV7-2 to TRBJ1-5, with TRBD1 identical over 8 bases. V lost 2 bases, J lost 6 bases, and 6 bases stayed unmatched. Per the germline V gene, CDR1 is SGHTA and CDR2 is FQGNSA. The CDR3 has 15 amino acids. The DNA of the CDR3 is TGTGCCAGCAGCTTAAAGCCAGGGGGCGGTCAGCCCCAGCATTTT. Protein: CASSLKPGGGQPQHF.

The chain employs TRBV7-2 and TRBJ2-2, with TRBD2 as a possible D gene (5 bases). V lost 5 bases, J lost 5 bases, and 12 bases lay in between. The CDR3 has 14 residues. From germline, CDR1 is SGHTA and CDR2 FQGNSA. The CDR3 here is CASSPPGSTGELFF. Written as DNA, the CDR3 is TGTGCCAGCAGCCCCCCGGGGAGTACCGGGGAGCTGTTTTTT.

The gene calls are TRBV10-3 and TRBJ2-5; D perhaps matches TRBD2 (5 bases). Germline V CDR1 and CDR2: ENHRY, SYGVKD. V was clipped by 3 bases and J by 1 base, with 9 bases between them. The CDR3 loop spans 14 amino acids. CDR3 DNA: TGTGCCATCAGTGATAGGGCGGGCCAAGAGACCCAGTACTTC. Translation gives CAISDRAGQETQYF.